This T cell receptor beta chain originates from a study of graft-versus-host responses after intestinal transplantation (dated by TCRdb to about 2021). Background on the whole study: The transplants that recipients got were multivisceral, liver-intestinal, or isolated intestinal. Of the 20 to 25 intestinal transplant recipients enrolled in the cohort, one of whom was a retransplant, a few patients without pretransplant specimens were excluded. Rather than being sequenced by the commercial service, samples from a few later patients were sequenced in-house on an Illumina MiSeq and processed with MiXCR. Every recipient was given anti-thymocyte globulin induction, followed by around three years of maintenance tacrolimus and steroids. To identify alloreactive clones, pre-transplant mixed lymphocyte reaction products were sequenced and then compared with unstimulated pre-transplant donor and recipient T cells. After intestinal transplantation, graft-versus-host and host-versus-graft alloreactive T cell clones were followed in the graft, circulation and bone marrow using bulk TCR-beta CDR3 sequencing. A peak of at least 4% donor T cells among recipient peripheral blood mononuclear cells was the definition used for donor T cell macrochimerism. Study-wide findings and limitations: Early after transplant, peak levels of circulating GvH clones were associated with declines in HvG clones. GvH clones were detected in recipient bone marrow, and some appeared earlier in ileal mucosa or blood, consistent with an intestinal mucosal origin. Conclusions were limited by the relatively low number and heterogeneity of intestinal transplant patients. Patients with donor T cell macrochimerism had high GvH to HvG T cell clonal ratios in their allografts.

Regarding this clone: It has no known antigen specificity. Per-base quality was not reported, and no clone a single base away is much larger than it.

Blood samples were collected up to 4 times in the first month after transplant and then at least monthly when available. The method behind the library was the immunoSEQ multiplex PCR assay. For most patients, genomic DNA was subjected to high-throughput TCR-beta CDR3 sequencing by Adaptive Biotechnologies. Concerning the study's data processing: Adaptive's ImmunoSEQ software supplied the TCR sequencing data for approximately 18 patients, while MiXCR and VDJtools were used to process a few other patients. CDR3 nucleotide sequences shared between donor and recipient were removed because their origin could not be assigned. To count as alloreactive, a clone needed at least 2-fold expansion over unstimulated cells and a minimum CFSE-low frequency of 0.002% (template counts) or 0.001% (read counts). Clones detected in sequenced pre-transplant spleen, lymph node, or MLR CFSE-low populations of the donor or recipient were defined as mappable. The cumulative frequency of alloreactive clones was calculated as a percentage of all sequences, weighted by copy number. This immuneACCESS table, as held by TCRdb, lists in-frame sequences with V and J called but not all clones. Of the missing ones, under half trace to an unresolved V gene in checked studies; the others have no known cause. V and J calls and clone size are as listed in that table; D and trimming were resolved from the DNA. The sample includes approximately 10,000 clones, with about 80% observed a single time. Of the sample, about 35% is held by the ten largest clones.

V is pared back by 2 bases and J by 8 bases, with 17 bases lying between the germline termini. Spanning cysteine to phenylalanine, the CDR3 consists of 15 amino acids. Solely the CDR3 DNA is kept, with 45 bases framed from the first base. Per the germline V gene (reference sequence), MNHNY is the CDR1 and SVGAGI is the CDR2. This receptor was identified in a human patient who received an intestinal transplant, so some T cells may come from the graft donor. Rearrangement joined TRBV6-6 to TRBJ2-3; TRBD1 is a possible D gene, resting on 5 matching bases. This sample comprised PBMCs, obtained 494 days after intestinal transplant. Here is the DNA: TGTGCCAGCAGTTACGGGGCCCAGACGAGTTCTACGCAGTATTTT. This is translated as CASSYGAQTSSTQYF.